This T cell receptor beta chain was identified during a study of cytomegalovirus exposure and HLA in healthy donors. Study-wide context: Later, an analysis reported that the 110 or so validation repertoires had used the same platform as the 666 first-cohort repertoires.

About this clone itself: Its target is unknown.

General study findings and limits: Listed as cytomegalovirus-associated were 150 or so TCR beta chains. Under in vitro conditions, a few CMV-associated chains were confirmed as specific for CMV antigens.

This CDR3 region has 14 residues. Looked up from germline, CDR1 is SEHNR and CDR2 is FQNEAQ (reference sequence). The V end lost 1 base, the J end lost 8 bases, and 9 bases lay between the germline ends. Sequencing used immunoSEQ multiplex PCR; TCRdb keeps in-frame clones, though not all of them. The sample includes some 200,000 clones, roughly 84% seen only once; the top ten take 2.5% to 3%. The chain couples TRBV7-9 to TRBJ1-6; D uncertain. What was sequenced was PBMCs. The sequence was obtained from a woman aged 18-29 years in good health and CMV-seropositive. The DNA for the CDR3 is TGTGCCAGCAGCTTAGGAATTGGAGATTCACCCCTCCACTTT. It codes for CASSLGIGDSPLHF.